These T cell receptor beta chains were read from a single sample in a study of T cell clusters in autoimmune cytopenias. TCRdb derives one entry per CDR3 protein from the multiplex PCR reads, leaving out DNA. Recorded here are 6,000 to 8,000 distinct CDR3 sequences; the top ten clones represent about 60%. This same sample was also part of a study on T cell repertoires in aging, cancer and after chemotherapy.

The sample comprised peripheral blood. The source is a human donor in good health. CDR3s include the opening cysteine and the closing phenylalanine or tryptophan. Clone size appears in some rows only: once, few, many, or a class for an expanded clone.

v_gene,j_gene,abundance,CDR3aa
TRBV19,TRBJ1-2,-,CASTQLVANYGYTF
TRBV6-1,TRBJ2-7,-,CASSEAWQFEQYF
TRBV11-1,TRBJ2-1,-,CASSSPGGGTSLPSSSYNEQFF
TRBV12-3/TRBV12-4,TRBJ2-7,-,CASSLLEAGEQYF
TRBV4-2,TRBJ2-7,-,CASSQRAGGYEQYF
TRBV19,TRBJ2-1,-,CASSPEALYNEQFF
TRBV29-1,TRBJ1-4,-,CSVEKGGVEEKLFF
TRBV5-5,TRBJ1-4,-,CASSPAGGSEEKLFF
TRBV6-5,TRBJ1-4,-,CASRDQGWSEKLFF
TRBV6-6,TRBJ2-3,-,CASMRTDTQYF
TRBV6-2/TRBV6-3,TRBJ2-7,-,CASRHSTGTSLLYEQYF
TRBV5-3,TRBJ1-2,-,CARPHLTNYGYTF
TRBV19,TRBJ2-6,medium-sized,CASSPDGLSLSGANVLTF
TRBV29-1,TRBJ2-2,medium-sized,CSAPDGNTGELFF
TRBV18,TRBJ2-6,-,CASSPGQLLWANVLTF
TRBV10-3,TRBJ2-1,-,CATSGDRSSYNEQFF
TRBV19,TRBJ1-1,-,CASSIQQGNAFF
TRBV15,TRBJ1-6,-,CATSQGQPNSPLHF
TRBV13,TRBJ2-1,-,CASSLGDHQGEQFF
TRBV12-3/TRBV12-4,TRBJ1-2,-,CASSPDRVSGYTF
TRBV6-2/TRBV6-3,TRBJ2-7,-,CASSPRGPEQYF
TRBV5-4,TRBJ1-1,-,CASSSRTGAGTEAFF
TRBV29-1,TRBJ2-2,medium-sized,CSVGVGQGASGELFF
TRBV2,TRBJ2-3,-,CASSEGTDTQYF
TRBV11-2,TRBJ2-7,-,CASSLLGPEQYF
TRBV6-1,TRBJ2-1,-,CASSGQGTAEQFF
TRBV7-2,TRBJ1-4,medium-sized,CASSSGQVQFF
TRBV19,TRBJ2-7,medium-sized,CASSAGPHHYEQYF
TRBV6-2/TRBV6-3,TRBJ2-2,-,CASSPHRVAGELFF
TRBV29-1,TRBJ1-1,-,CSVRGTGNTEAFF
TRBV13,TRBJ1-6,-,CASSLQSAGSPLHF
TRBV6-2/TRBV6-3,TRBJ2-7,-,CASSLLAGVGEQYF
TRBV30,TRBJ2-2,-,CAWRSGNTGELFF
TRBV27,TRBJ2-5,-,CASSSSGTSGGVANPQYF
TRBV6-6,TRBJ2-7,-,CASQEGYEQYF
TRBV5-4,TRBJ2-1,-,CASYGTSGVLMSDEQFF
TRBV12-3/TRBV12-4,TRBJ2-1,-,CASKLSLAGYNEQFF
TRBV6-1,TRBJ2-7,-,CASTLGQGGKQYF
TRBV12-3/TRBV12-4,TRBJ2-2,-,CASSRGQGGTGELFF
TRBV5-4,TRBJ2-3,-,CASSFRDRGRRDTQYF
TRBV6-6,TRBJ2-3,-,CASGQVADTQYF
TRBV30,TRBJ2-3,-,CAWSSGADTQYF
TRBV29-1,TRBJ2-1,-,CSAIGTSGIEQFF
TRBV6-1,TRBJ1-2,-,CASSDNRVSYGYTF
TRBV6-2/TRBV6-3,TRBJ2-5,-,CASSRHAEETQYF
TRBV5-4,TRBJ1-1,-,CASSPVPTGNTEAFF
TRBV19,TRBJ2-4,-,CASSRPTEAGTRRTKNIQYF
TRBV5-1,TRBJ2-5,-,CASSPRGTASETQYF
TRBV5-4,TRBJ2-7,-,CASYDRVGEQYF
TRBV18,TRBJ2-3,-,CASSWGPLYTDTQYF
TRBV5-4,TRBJ2-7,-,CASSLLDRGSEQYF
TRBV5-4,TRBJ2-5,-,CASSPGGPWETQYF
TRBV5-6,TRBJ2-5,-,CASSTSGGQETQYF